Each of the 21 T cell receptor beta chains below was sequenced from the same sample in a study of cytomegalovirus exposure and HLA in healthy donors. Primers included in the PCR were 60 Vbeta and 13 Jbeta primers. The table came from immunoSEQ multiplex PCR; TCRdb's copy has only in-frame clones and leaves some out. The table lists approximately 97,000 clones, around 80% of them singletons, with about 5% in the top ten. Sequencing used PBMCs. The receptors were sampled from a man aged 40-55 years in good health and CMV-seropositive.

Remarks on this clone: The junction departs from germline at one end; a sequencing error may be responsible. This chain joins TRBV7-9 and TRBJ2-2, with unresolved D. CDR3 length: 14 residues. Germline CDR1 reads SEHNR; CDR2 reads FQNEAQ (reference sequence). The CDR3 region is CSSSLLEKSGELFF. Here the CDR3 DNA reads TGTTCCAGCAGCTTATTGGAGAAAAGCGGGGAGCTGTTTTTT.

This clone was seen a few times. The chain employs TRBV11-2 and TRBJ2-7, with TRBD1 identical over 8 bases. Per germline, CDR1 SGHAT and CDR2 FQNNGV. V was clipped by 5 bases and J by 3 bases; unmatched bases: 9. CDR3 length: 15 amino acids. CDR3 sequence: CASSPYRGFNYEQYF. The CDR3 nucleotides read TGTGCCAGCAGCCCGTACAGGGGGTTCAACTACGAGCAGTACTTC.

The rearrangement uses TRBV4-1 and TRBJ1-2; 8 bases are a match to TRBD1. The V gene end was trimmed by 0 bases and the J gene end by 3 bases; junction bases not matched to a gene: 3. Germline V gene lookup returns CDR1 MGHRA and CDR2 YSYEKL. This CDR3 is built from 15 residues. CDR3 protein: CASSQEDRAYYGYTF. Written as DNA, the CDR3 is TGCGCCAGCAGCCAAGAGGACAGGGCGTACTATGGCTACACCTTC.

The V gene is TRBV5-1, the J gene TRBJ2-4; D is undetermined. The CDR3 is made up of 15 amino acids. V was clipped by 4 bases and J by 0 bases, with 11 bases between them. CDR1 and CDR2 (germline): SGHRS, YFSETQ. This chain's CDR3 is CASSIETGAKNIQYF. The CDR3, as DNA: TGCGCCAGCAGCATCGAAACGGGAGCCAAAAACATTCAGTACTTC.

The J gene is TRBJ2-2, the V gene TRBV7-9, with TRBD1 identical over 11 bases. This CDR3 is 15 amino acids long. Germline CDR1 SEHNR, CDR2 FQNEAQ (reference sequence). V lost 8 bases and J lost 3; bases outside the gene matches: 5. In nucleotides, the CDR3 is TGTGCCAGCCTTAGGGACAGGGGGTACACCGGGGAGCTGTTTTTT. It yields the protein CASLRDRGYTGELFF.

The chain couples TRBV19 to TRBJ1-4; D uncertain. Germline values: CDR1 LNHDA, CDR2 SQIVND (reference sequence). The CDR3 totals 13 residues. V dropped 8 bases and J dropped 0 bases, with 7 bases sitting between them. The CDR3 DNA reads TGTGCCAGTCAGGTCGCAACTAATGAAAAACTGTTTTTT. Translation: CASQVATNEKLFF.

The genes are TRBV29-1 and TRBJ2-7; D is perhaps TRBD1 (5 bases). V was shortened by 5 bases and J by 4 bases, with 15 bases between the two germline ends. The CDR3 sequence is 13 residues long. CDR1 SQVTM and CDR2 ANQGSEA come from the germline V gene. The CDR3 DNA reads as TGCAGCGTTAACTATATCGACAGTTACGAGCAGTACTTC. It translates to CSVNYIDSYEQYF.

The chain is built from TRBV21-1 and TRBJ1-5; the D call TRBD1 from the table was never checked on the DNA. TRBV21-1 is a pseudogene segment. The CDR3 spans 13 residues. CDR3 region: CAGSGQAGQPQHF. As DNA, the CDR3 is TGTGCCGGCAGCGGTCAGGCAGGTCAGCCCCAGCATTTT.

About this clone itself: A read error may account for a junction end that differs from germline. This chain joins TRBV2 and TRBJ1-5, with 7 bases aligning to TRBD1. This CDR3 is built from 15 residues. Germline lookup yields CDR1 SNHLY and CDR2 FYNNEI. The CDR3 region is CTSKPGQIVNQPQHF. The DNA of the CDR3 is TGTACCAGCAAACCGGGACAGATAGTCAATCAGCCCCAGCATTTT.

This rearrangement joins TRBV5-1 to TRBJ1-2; 9 positions match TRBD1. V trimming: 3 bases; J trimming: 4 bases; junction bases outside the gene matches: 4. The CDR3 has 14 amino acids. CDR1 SGHRS and CDR2 YFSETQ come from the germline V gene. The CDR3 loop is CASSSGTGFYGYTF. The CDR3 bases are TGCGCCAGCAGCTCTGGGACAGGGTTCTATGGCTACACCTTC.

The V call is TRBV6-1, the J call TRBJ2-3; the match to TRBD2 covers 7 bases. V shed 10 bases and J 0 bases; nucleotides not matched to a gene: 4. The germline gives CDR1 MNHNS, CDR2 SASEGT. This CDR3 contains 13 residues. CDR3 loop: CAMGRASTDTQYF. As DNA, the CDR3 is TGTGCCATGGGGAGGGCTAGCACAGATACGCAGTATTTT.

This chain links TRBV7-9 with TRBJ1-3; possible D gene TRBD1, 6 bases. The CDR3 runs to 15 residues. CDR1 and CDR2 from the germline V gene are SEHNR and FQNEAQ (reference sequence). The ends were cut back, 5 bases at V and 2 bases at J, with 13 bases in the middle. In DNA, the CDR3 is TGTGCCAGCAGCCGCAGGGGAGCAGCTGGAAACACCATATATTTT. Protein sequence: CASSRRGAAGNTIYF.

The V call is TRBV5-4, the J call TRBJ2-2; TRBD1 might be the D (6 bases). The CDR3 extends over 15 amino acids. CDR1 and CDR2 (germline): SGHNT, YYREEE (reference sequence). Trimming shortened V by 4 bases and J by 3 bases, and 13 bases separated the two germline ends. CDR3 nucleotides: TGTGCCAGCAGCCTCTACCGGACAGACACCGGGGAGCTGTTTTTT. Translation gives CASSLYRTDTGELFF.

This chain connects TRBV25-1 to TRBJ1-2; 7 bases agree with TRBD1. Losses at the gene ends were 0 bases for V and 5 bases for J; bases not matched to a gene: 6. The CDR3 runs to 15 residues. Germline loops: CDR1 MGHDK, CDR2 SYGVNS. DNA of the CDR3: TGTGCCAGCAGTGAATACGGAGGGGGCTTGTATGGCTACACCTTC. Its translation: CASSEYGGGLYGYTF.

This chain connects TRBV6-5 to TRBJ1-2; D possibly corresponds to TRBD1 (6 bases). V was trimmed by 8 bases and J by 4 bases, leaving 20 bases between them. The CDR3 has 15 residues. Germline loops: CDR1 MNHEY, CDR2 SVGAGI. The CDR3 protein is CASGSPGDLGYGYTF. CDR3 DNA sequence: TGTGCCAGCGGGTCGCCAGGGGATTTGGGCTATGGCTACACCTTC.

The chain carries TRBV5-4 and TRBJ1-5, with D possibly TRBD1 on 5 matching bases. V lost 2 bases and J lost 4, with 13 bases in between. The CDR3 is 15 amino acids. Germline V gene sequence: CDR1 SGHNT, CDR2 YYREEE (reference sequence). CDR3: CASSLWGGSNQPQHF. The CDR3 DNA sequence: TGTGCCAGCAGCTTATGGGGGGGTTCTAATCAGCCCCAGCATTTT.

This chain uses TRBV6-5 with TRBJ1-2; 8 bases align to TRBD1. The CDR3 is 14 residues long. Trimming at V came to 6 bases and at J to 4 bases, leaving 7 bases not matched to a gene. The germline gives CDR1 MNHEY, CDR2 SVGAGI. The CDR3 sequence: CASSPTGEGYGYTF. The CDR3 DNA reads as TGTGCCAGCAGCCCGACAGGGGAAGGCTATGGCTACACCTTC.

This clone was counted between two and nine times. The genes are TRBV6-5 and TRBJ2-7, with TRBD1 as a possible D gene (8 bases). Germline loops: CDR1 MNHEY, CDR2 SVGAGI. Deletions cut 7 bases from V and 2 bases from J, with 18 bases between. The CDR3 runs 15 residues. CDR3 sequence: CASTLHRGGTYEQYF. Written as DNA, the CDR3 is TGTGCCAGCACCCTGCACAGGGGGGGAACCTACGAGCAGTACTTC.

This clone was seen once. The CDR3 DNA follows: TGTGCCAGCAGTTTGGCAGGGGATACGCAGTATTTT. It translates to CASSLAGDTQYF. The chain recombines TRBV28 with TRBJ2-3; possible D gene TRBD1, 5 bases. The CDR3 runs to 12 residues. Germline V gene sequence: CDR1 MDHEN, CDR2 SYDVKM. The V end was cut by 3 bases, the J end by 6 bases, with 7 bases between.

J is TRBJ2-3 and V is TRBV6-5; 7 positions match TRBD2. V shed 4 bases and J 1 base; nucleotides not matched to a gene: 5. This CDR3 is 15 amino acids long. The germline V gene encodes CDR1 MNHEY and CDR2 SVGAGI. DNA of the CDR3: TGTGCCAGCAGTTCCACTAGCGAACGCACAGATACGCAGTATTTT. This codes for CASSSTSERTDTQYF.

This clone was counted between two and nine times. This chain joins TRBV5-6 and TRBJ2-1; 14 nucleotides match TRBD2. V dropped 3 bases and J dropped 9; count of bases not matched to a gene: 2. The V gene's germline CDR1 is SGHDT and CDR2 YYEEEE. The CDR3 is made up of 14 amino acids. DNA for the CDR3: TGTGCCAGCAGCTACGGACTAGCGGGGGGTGAGCAGTTCTTC. The encoded protein is CASSYGLAGGEQFF.